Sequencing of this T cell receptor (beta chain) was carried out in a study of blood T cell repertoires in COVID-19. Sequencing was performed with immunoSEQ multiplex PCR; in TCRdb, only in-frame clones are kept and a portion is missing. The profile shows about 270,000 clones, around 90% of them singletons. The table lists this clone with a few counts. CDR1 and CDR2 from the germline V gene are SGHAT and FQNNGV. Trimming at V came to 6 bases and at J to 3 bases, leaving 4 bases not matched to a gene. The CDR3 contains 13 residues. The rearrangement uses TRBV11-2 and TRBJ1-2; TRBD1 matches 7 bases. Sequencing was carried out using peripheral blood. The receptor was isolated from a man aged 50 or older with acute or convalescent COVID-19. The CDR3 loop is CASRRGQDYGYTF. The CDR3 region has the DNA TGTGCCAGCAGGCGAGGACAGGACTATGGCTACACCTTC.